This section outlines one TCR beta chain sequence together with its context. What it recognizes is unknown. The data are from a study of T cell responses to AZD1222 COVID-19 vaccine. Study observations and caveats: The repertoires were collected only after the peak T cell response. The donor group comprised mostly white British people and more females; the analysis possibly underestimated clonal diversity. Targets within unmutated variant regions were reportedly found for nearly half of spike-specific TCRs. Vaccination with two AZD1222 doses was followed by a rise in Spike-specific TCR breadth and depth.

TCRdb keeps only in-frame clones here, not all; method: immunoSEQ multiplex PCR. The sample includes 130,000 to 150,000 clones, approximately 78% of them seen just once. In germline, CDR1 is SGHKS, CDR2 YYEKEE (reference sequence). V was cut by 4 bases and J by 0 bases, with 11 bases left in between. CDR3 length: 14 amino acids. Specimen: peripheral blood, collected on day 0 of MenACWY control vaccination. V is TRBV5-5 and J is TRBJ2-7; D remains unclear. This sequence was found in an adult in good health. CDR3 loop: CASSPRLNSYEQYV. The CDR3 nucleotides read TGTGCCAGCAGCCCCCGATTAAACTCCTACGAGCAGTACGTC.